Presented here are 25 T cell receptor beta chains from one specimen sequenced in a study of follicular helper T cells after annual influenza vaccination. Time point denoted: 2015-2016 season, 7 days after influenza vaccination. Profiling relied on immunoSEQ multiplex PCR, and the TCRdb table lists in-frame clones only, not all of them. The sample records 6,500 or so clones, approximately 90% being singletons. The sequencing used CXCR5+ CD38- circulating T follicular helper cells from blood, collected 7 days after influenza vaccination. The subset: circulating Tfh, non-naive CD4+CXCR5+PD-1+ (ICOS+CD38+ or ICOS-CD38-). The receptors here all came from an adult who received the influenza vaccine.

The chain combines TRBV7-9 with TRBJ2-3; D uncertain. Per the germline V gene, CDR1 is SEHNR and CDR2 is FQNEAQ (reference sequence). This CDR3 region has 11 residues. The CDR3 loop is CATGGTDTQYF. The CDR3 DNA follows: TGTGCTACGGGCGGCACAGATACGCAGTATTTT.

This chain links TRBV6-5 with TRBJ2-1; D tentatively fits TRBD1 or TRBD2 (5 bases each). Per germline, CDR1 MNHEY and CDR2 SVGAGI. Trimming removed 6 bases from V and 10 bases from J, with 13 bases in between. This CDR3 comprises 12 residues. The CDR3, as DNA: TGTGCCAGCAGGAATTCTTGGGGGGAGCAGTTCTTC. This sequence encodes CASRNSWGEQFF.

The table lists this clone with a count of one. The V call is TRBV10-3, the J call TRBJ2-2; 7 bases fit TRBD1. J lost 4 bases, V lost 6 bases, and 5 bases had no gene match. This CDR3 is 14 amino acids long. In germline, CDR1 is ENHRY, CDR2 SYGVKD. CDR3 loop: CAIRETGRTGELFF. CDR3 DNA sequence: TGTGCCATCAGGGAGACAGGGCGCACCGGGGAGCTGTTTTTT.

This clone was observed a handful of times. This chain uses TRBV4-1 with TRBJ2-7; 12 nucleotides align to TRBD2. There are 22 residues in the CDR3. Trimming took 0 bases from V and 0 from J; bases not matched to a gene: 18. Germline CDR1 and CDR2: MGHRA and YSYEKL. CDR3 DNA: TGCGCCAGCAGCCAAGAAACAAGAGGGCTAGCGGGGGGGAGCCCCCTCTCCTACGAGCAGTACTTC. Translation gives CASSQETRGLAGGSPLSYEQYF.

The chain recombines TRBV5-1 with TRBJ2-2, with 7 bases aligning to TRBD1. The germline gives CDR1 SGHRS, CDR2 YFSETQ. Trimming took 4 bases from V and 6 from J; bases not matched to a gene: 12. The CDR3 contains 16 residues. CDR3 in amino acids: CASSPRQGSIAGELFF. DNA of the CDR3: TGCGCCAGCAGCCCAAGACAGGGCTCTATAGCCGGGGAGCTGTTTTTT. Full variable domain (outside the CDR3, taken from reference TRBV5-1 and TRBJ2-2): KAGVTQTPRYLIKTRGQQVTLSCSPISGHRSVSWYQQTPGQGLQFLFEYFSETQRNKGNFPGRFSGRQFSNSRSEMNVSTLELGDSALYLCASSPRQGSIAGELFFGEGSRLTVL.

The chain combines TRBV4-2 with TRBJ1-3; D remains unclear. V was clipped by 1 base and J by 1 base, with 14 bases between them. This CDR3 is 17 amino acids long. Germline CDR1 reads LGHNA; CDR2 reads YNFKEQ. Here the CDR3 DNA reads TGTGCCAGCAGCCAAGTGGGGTTTAAGGGTTCTGGAAACACCATATATTTT. As protein: CASSQVGFKGSGNTIYF.

This clone was seen a single time. The chain couples TRBV14 to TRBJ1-2; no definite D call. The germline V gene has CDR1 SGHDN and CDR2 FVKESK. The CDR3 runs 12 residues. V lost 1 base and J lost 4, with 4 bases in between. The CDR3 nucleotides are TGTGCCAGCAGCCAAGCGGCCTATGGCTACACCTTC. Its protein is CASSQAAYGYTF.

The chain recombines TRBV18 with TRBJ2-7; TRBD2 matches 7 bases. J was trimmed by 2 bases and V by 5 bases; bases with no gene match: 9. Germline V lookup: CDR1 KGHSH, CDR2 LQKENI. This CDR3 is built from 15 residues. CDR3 sequence (DNA): TGTGCCAGCTCATTCCCTAGCGGATTGACCTACGAGCAGTACTTC. Its protein is CASSFPSGLTYEQYF.

The chain recombines TRBV7-7 with TRBJ2-3, with D uncertain. The V end lost 1 base, the J end lost 5 bases, and 7 bases lay between the germline ends. The CDR3 totals 13 residues. Germline V gene sequence: CDR1 SSHAT, CDR2 FNYEAQ (reference sequence). CDR3 coding DNA: TGTGCCAGCAGCTTAGTGGTAGGAGATACGCAGTATTTT. It specifies CASSLVVGDTQYF.

The chain carries TRBV20-1 and TRBJ2-7; D is unclear. CDR1 and CDR2 (germline): DFQATT, SNEGSKA (reference sequence). This CDR3 spans 11 amino acids. The ends were cut back, 3 bases at V and 4 bases at J, with 7 bases in the middle. The CDR3 spells CSASSEYEQYF. The CDR3 nucleotides are TGCAGTGCTAGCTCGGAGTACGAGCAGTACTTC.

The chain employs TRBV7-9 and TRBJ2-1; 7 bases are shared with TRBD2. CDR1 and CDR2 from the germline V gene are SEHNR and FQNEAQ (reference sequence). With 3 bases clipped from V and 5 bases from J, the junction kept 7 bases outside the gene matches. The CDR3 spans 15 residues. The CDR3 coding sequence is TGTGCCAGCAGCTTTCTTGAGCGGGGAAACAATGAGCAGTTCTTC. It yields the protein CASSFLERGNNEQFF.

In this sample, this clone turned up a few times. The chain couples TRBV7-2 to TRBJ2-7, with D possibly being TRBD2 (5 bases). Per germline, CDR1 SGHTA and CDR2 FQGNSA. The CDR3 has 11 amino acids. Between the trimmed V and J ends, which lost 3 bases and 7 bases, there was a span of 7 bases. The CDR3 reads CASSFGVEQYF. Here the CDR3 DNA reads TGTGCCAGCAGCTTCGGGGTAGAGCAGTACTTC.

J is TRBJ1-1 and V is TRBV7-8; 7 nucleotides line up with TRBD1. The CDR3 contains 16 residues. Germline CDR1 is SGHVS and CDR2 is FQNEAQ. Trimming at V came to 1 base and at J to 4 bases, leaving 9 bases not matched to a gene. The CDR3 reads CASSLESGGVGTEAFF. Here the CDR3 DNA reads TGTGCCAGCAGCTTAGAGTCAGGGGGAGTAGGCACTGAAGCTTTCTTT.

The chain recombines TRBV19 with TRBJ2-7; 12 nucleotides line up with TRBD2. Germline-derived CDR1 and CDR2 are LNHDA and SQIVND (reference sequence). Losses at the gene ends were 4 bases for V and 0 bases for J; bases not matched to a gene: 10. This CDR3 spans 18 amino acids. The CDR3 coding sequence is TGTGCCAGTAGTAAGACTAGCGGGAGTCCCGCACTCTCCTACGAGCAGTACTTC. Translation gives CASSKTSGSPALSYEQYF. The full variable domain, its missing parts supplied by reference TRBV19 and TRBJ2-7, is DGGITQSPKYLFRKEGQNVTLSCEQNLNHDAMYWYRQDPGQGLRLIYYSQIVNDFQKGDIAEGYSVSREKKESFPLTVTSAQKNPTAFYLCASSKTSGSPALSYEQYFGPGTRLTVT.

The chain is built from TRBV18 and TRBJ2-7; 12 positions match TRBD2. The germline CDR1 and CDR2 sequences are KGHSH and LQKENI. This CDR3 is 15 amino acids long. V trimming: 3 bases; J trimming: 2 bases; junction bases outside the gene matches: 2. The CDR3 DNA reads as TGTGCCAGCTCACCGACTAGCGGGAGTCCCTACGAGCAGTACGTC. As protein: CASSPTSGSPYEQYV.

This clone was seen just once. The chain combines TRBV28 with TRBJ1-2; possibly TRBD1 for D (5 bases). The length of the CDR3 is 16 residues. The germline V gene has CDR1 MDHEN and CDR2 SYDVKM. V was clipped by 2 bases and J by 8 bases, with 21 bases between them. The CDR3 nucleotides are TGTGCCAGCAGTTTAGAGGGCCGGATGGGGGGTAGCGGCTACACCTTC. The encoded protein is CASSLEGRMGGSGYTF.

This clone occurred once. V usage is TRBV9 and J usage is TRBJ2-2, with TRBD1 matching over 9 bases. CDR3 length: 16 amino acids. V dropped 3 bases and J dropped 4; count of bases not matched to a gene: 7. Germline V gene sequence: CDR1 SGDLS, CDR2 YYNGEE. CDR3 region: CASSARGQGGTGELFF. The CDR3 DNA follows: TGTGCCAGCAGCGCCCGGGGACAGGGCGGCACCGGGGAGCTGTTTTTT.

The V call is TRBV10-3, the J call TRBJ2-2; TRBD2 aligns across 7 bases. The CDR3 is 16 amino acids. Trimming took 5 bases from V and 5 from J; bases not matched to a gene: 11. Germline lookup yields CDR1 ENHRY and CDR2 SYGVKD. CDR3 sequence (DNA): TGTGCCATCAGTAGAGCGGGAAGAAGGGTAACCGGGGAGCTGTTTTTT. Translated, it gives CAISRAGRRVTGELFF.

The chain recombines TRBV6-6 with TRBJ2-3; unclear D gene. The CDR3 has 14 amino acids. Germline values: CDR1 MNHNY, CDR2 SVGAGI (reference sequence). V was clipped by 6 bases and J by 6 bases, with 16 bases between them. DNA for the CDR3: TGTGCCAGCAGACCATCCTACCTTCGGGATACGCAGTATTTT. Residues: CASRPSYLRDTQYF.

V is TRBV19 and J is TRBJ2-2; D is unclear. Germline CDR1 LNHDA, CDR2 SQIVND (reference sequence). V was clipped by 3 bases and J by 5 bases, with 7 bases between them. The CDR3 extends over 13 amino acids. This chain's CDR3 is CASSIDSTGELFF. The CDR3 DNA reads TGTGCCAGTAGTATCGACTCAACCGGGGAGCTGTTTTTT.

V usage is TRBV29-1 and J usage is TRBJ2-3, with no clear D. CDR1 SQVTM and CDR2 ANQGSEA come from the germline V gene. The CDR3 has 13 residues. Trimming left V 6 bases short and J 0 bases short, with 10 bases between. CDR3 DNA: TGCAGCGTCCAACGTGGTAGCACAGATACGCAGTATTTT. This translates into CSVQRGSTDTQYF.

The chain joins TRBV9 to TRBJ2-5, with 10 positions matching TRBD2. Trimming at V came to 0 bases and at J to 4 bases, leaving 0 bases not matched to a gene. The CDR3 covers 14 residues. Germline CDR1 and CDR2: SGDLS and YYNGEE. This chain's CDR3 is CASSVGLAGETQYF. The CDR3 nucleotides are TGTGCCAGCAGCGTAGGACTAGCGGGAGAGACCCAGTACTTC.

The CDR3: CALFGTGQGQYF. DNA of the CDR3: TGCGCCCTTTTCGGAACGGGACAGGGGCAGTATTTT. This chain connects TRBV23-1 to TRBJ2-3; TRBD1 aligns across 9 bases. TRBV23-1 is marked as an open reading frame, function uncertain. The CDR3 length is 12 residues. With 11 bases clipped from V and 11 bases from J, the junction kept 11 bases outside the gene matches.

The V and J genes are TRBV5-4 and TRBJ2-2; 10 bases are a match to TRBD2. The junction had 4 bases not matched to a gene; V was cut back by 3 bases and J by 2 bases. Germline V gene sequence: CDR1 SGHNT, CDR2 YYREEE (reference sequence). This CDR3 region has 16 residues. In nucleotides, the CDR3 is TGTGCCAGCAGCTGGACTAGCGGACCTAACACCGGGGAGCTGTTTTTT. It codes for CASSWTSGPNTGELFF. The variable domain in full, with the rest retrieved from reference TRBV5-4 and TRBJ2-2, is ETGVTQSPTHLIKTRGQQVTLRCSSQSGHNTVSWYQQALGQGPQFIFQYYREEENGRGNFPPRFSGLQFPNYSSELNVNALELDDSALYLCASSWTSGPNTGELFFGEGSRLTVL.

As regards this clone: The same CDR3 also results from other DNA sequences found in this sample. CDR3 protein: CASSHIRDWITGELFF. As DNA, the CDR3 is TGTGCCAGCAGCCATATCCGGGACTGGATCACCGGGGAGCTGTTTTTT. This sequence joins TRBV4-2 and TRBJ2-2; tentatively, D is TRBD2 (6 bases). Germline loops: CDR1 LGHNA, CDR2 YNFKEQ. The V end was cut by 3 bases, the J end by 4 bases, with 15 bases between. CDR3 length: 16 residues.